This T cell receptor beta chain originates from a study of T cell repertoires in cytomegalovirus infection. The wider study: Epitope selection comprised recently identified HLA-C-restricted CMV epitopes and well-studied HLA-B-restricted CMV epitopes. Signatures in public TCR beta sequences pointed to both CMV infection and matching HLA type. Study results and limitations: Ex vivo, HLA-C-restricted CMV-specific TCR beta clonotypes prevailed over the rest of the response. Cumulative frequency (of public TCR beta family members) identified carriers of CMV plus the relevant HLA.

Between the trimmed V and J ends, which lost 6 bases and 3 bases, there was a span of 11 bases. This CDR3 comprises 12 residues. The germline CDR1 and CDR2 sequences are DFQATT and SNEGSKA (reference sequence). MiXCR, run by TCRdb on the reads, gives a single entry per CDR3 protein. The data show about 770,000 distinct CDR3 sequences, about 29% seen once. This clonotype was detected a few times. Antigen specificity is unknown. The chain employs TRBV20-1 and TRBJ1-1; D unclear. Sequences were derived from cultured CD8+ T cells from PBMCs, sampled from culture after CMV antigen stimulation. The clonotype originates from a human donor in good health (CMV status not recorded). Some clones in this sample may be carry-over from other donors' samples. The CDR3 bases are TGCAGTGCCCCTCTAAGGGACACTGAAGCTTTCTTT. As protein: CSAPLRDTEAFF.